This TCR beta chain was observed in a study of T cells after yellow fever vaccination. Points from the study as a whole: The study noted that FACS-sorted repertoires could contain abundant clonotypes contaminating from the bulk population. Booster sampling recovered most clones from primary vaccination (about 97% CD4, approximately 88% CD8).

The V gene's germline CDR1 is MNHEY and CDR2 SVGAGI. The V segment lost 0 bases and the J segment 7 bases; nucleotides outside the gene matches: 2. This CDR3 is built from 15 residues. TCRdb independently ran MiXCR on the 5' RACE reads; one entry per CDR3 protein. Here the sample spans about 630,000 distinct CDR3 sequences, roughly an eighth being singletons. This clonotype came up a few times. The antigen remains undetermined. The receptor was derived from a man aged 30 to 39 who received the YFV17D yellow fever vaccine. The sample in question was PBMCs, obtained on the day of the yellow fever booster vaccination. J is TRBJ1-6 and V is TRBV6-5; 8 bases fit TRBD1. Here the CDR3 reads CASSYSYRGNSPLHF. The CDR3 nucleotides are TGTGCCAGCAGTTACTCGTACAGGGGGAATTCACCCCTCCACTTT.